Each of the 21 T cell receptor beta chains below was sequenced from the same sample in a study of OX40 agonist ivuxolimab in advanced cancers. Data came from immunoSEQ multiplex PCR; TCRdb stores just in-frame clones and leaves some out. Of 40,000 to 55,000 clones in the sample, 85% to 90% are singletons; the top ten hold around 7%. The sample here was CD4+ or CD8+ T cells sorted from blood, taken in a trial of the OX40 agonist ivuxolimab. The origin of the receptors is an adult with an advanced solid tumor such as melanoma, head and neck, liver or kidney cancer.

This clone was counted between two and nine times. The rearrangement links TRBV5-5 to TRBJ1-4, with 10 bases matching TRBD1. CDR1 and CDR2 from the germline V gene are SGHKS and YYEKEE (reference sequence). V dropped 3 bases and J dropped 11; count of bases not matched to a gene: 10. This CDR3 comprises 15 residues. Here the CDR3 reads CASSWRGQGLGKLFF. The CDR3, as DNA: TGTGCCAGCAGCTGGAGGGGACAGGGGTTAGGGAAACTGTTTTTT.

Comment on this clone: The same CDR3 also results from other DNA sequences found in this sample. The chain employs TRBV6-5 and TRBJ1-1, with 7 bases fitting TRBD1. Per germline, CDR1 MNHEY and CDR2 SVGAGI. This CDR3 has 14 amino acids. J lost 1 base, V lost 6 bases, and 5 bases had no gene match. CDR3 nucleotides: TGTGCCAGCAGCTCTAGGACAGGGAACACTGAAGCTTTCTTT. Protein product: CASSSRTGNTEAFF.

V gene TRBV7-6 combines with J gene TRBJ1-1, with D possibly being TRBD1 (5 bases). Trimming pared 1 base from V and 8 bases from J, leaving 17 bases between. This CDR3 contains 15 residues. CDR1 and CDR2 from the germline V gene are SGHVS and FNYEAQ. CDR3: CASSLGPGLTAEAFF. The CDR3, as DNA: TGTGCCAGCAGCTTAGGGCCGGGGCTAACCGCAGAAGCTTTCTTT.

The chain is built from TRBV2 and TRBJ2-1; D uncertain. Germline V gives CDR1 SNHLY, CDR2 FYNNEI. This CDR3 spans 11 amino acids. V dropped 10 bases and J dropped 1 base, with 5 bases sitting between them. CDR3 in amino acids: CATGSYNEQFF. The CDR3 nucleotides are TGTGCCACGGGTTCCTACAATGAGCAGTTCTTC.

This sequence joins TRBV7-2 and TRBJ2-5; D may be TRBD2 (6 bases). CDR1 is SGHTA, CDR2 FQGNSA, per germline. The CDR3 has 15 residues. V was trimmed by 1 base and J by 0 bases, leaving 9 bases between them. The CDR3 here is CASSLVAGYQETQYF. In DNA form, the CDR3 reads TGTGCCAGCAGCTTAGTCGCGGGGTACCAAGAGACCCAGTACTTC.

This chain uses TRBV6-5 with TRBJ1-1; the D gene is possibly TRBD1 (6 bases). CDR3 size: 14 residues. V was trimmed by 2 bases and J by 5 bases, leaving 12 bases between them. CDR1 MNHEY and CDR2 SVGAGI come from the germline V gene. The chain's CDR3 is CASSYGGRRTEAFF. CDR3 nucleotide sequence: TGTGCCAGCAGTTACGGGGGGCGCCGGACTGAAGCTTTCTTT.

The rearrangement links TRBV10-3 to TRBJ2-7; TRBD1 matches 9 bases. The junction had 3 bases not matched to a gene; V was cut back by 3 bases and J by 3 bases. The CDR3 loop spans 14 amino acids. CDR1 is ENHRY, CDR2 SYGVKD, per germline. CDR3 region: CAISDLGQGYEQYF. The CDR3 DNA follows: TGTGCCATCAGTGATCTGGGACAGGGCTACGAGCAGTACTTC.

This clone is a singleton in its sample. V usage is TRBV5-4 and J usage is TRBJ2-6; possibly TRBD2 for D (5 bases). This CDR3 is 14 amino acids long. V was cut by 7 bases and J by 0 bases, with 8 bases left in between. Germline CDR1 is SGHNT and CDR2 is YYREEE (reference sequence). The CDR3 DNA sequence: TGTGCCAGCCACGGAGGCTCTGGGGCCAACGTCCTGACTTTC. Translated: CASHGGSGANVLTF.

J is TRBJ2-4 and V is TRBV6-6; TRBD2 matches at 7 bases. The CDR3 has 16 amino acids. CDR1 is MNHNY and CDR2 is SVGAGI in the germline V gene (reference sequence). V lost 0 bases to trimming and J lost 5 bases; unmatched junction nucleotides: 7. Written as DNA, the CDR3 is TGTGCCAGCAGTTACTCGAGTGGGGGGGTCGAAAACATTCAGTACTTC. It yields the protein CASSYSSGGVENIQYF.

The chain is built from TRBV7-2 and TRBJ2-7; D is perhaps TRBD1 (5 bases). The CDR3 runs to 15 residues. Germline V gene sequence: CDR1 SGHTA, CDR2 FQGNSA. The V end lost 1 base, the J end lost 2 bases, and 12 bases lay between the germline ends. CDR3: CASSLGRQTTYEQYF. As DNA, the CDR3 is TGTGCCAGCAGCTTAGGGCGACAGACAACCTACGAGCAGTACTTC.

The rearrangement uses TRBV6-5 and TRBJ1-2; D not certain. The germline V and J ends were trimmed by 0 bases and 6 bases, with 17 bases remaining between them. This CDR3 is built from 16 residues. Germline V gives CDR1 MNHEY, CDR2 SVGAGI. The CDR3 DNA follows: TGTGCCAGCAGTTACTCCTCGGACCGGGGTGTCGATGGCTACACCTTC. Protein product: CASSYSSDRGVDGYTF.

V and J are TRBV21-1 and TRBJ1-2; TRBD1, as called in the table, went unchecked against the DNA. TRBV21-1 is a documented pseudogene. The CDR3 is 12 residues long. The CDR3 protein is CASSTRGGGYTF. DNA of the CDR3: TGTGCCAGCAGCACCCGAGGGGGCGGCTACACCTTC.

The rearrangement links TRBV11-2 to TRBJ1-5; D is uncertain. Per germline, CDR1 SGHAT and CDR2 FQNNGV. The CDR3 sequence is 15 residues long. The V gene lost 1 base and the J gene lost 4 bases, with 11 bases spanning the gap. CDR3 loop: CASSLVAGDNQPQHF. The CDR3, as DNA: TGTGCCAGCAGCTTAGTGGCGGGCGATAATCAGCCCCAGCATTTT.

V and J are TRBV19 and TRBJ1-1; TRBD1 matches at 7 bases. V was pared by 7 bases and J by 14 bases, with 10 bases of the junction left unmatched. Germline assignment: CDR1 LNHDA and CDR2 SQIVND (reference sequence). The CDR3 spans 11 residues. The CDR3 bases are TGTGCCAGTACTCTACAGGGACAGTGGTTCTTT. It specifies CASTLQGQWFF. Together with reference TRBV19 and TRBJ1-1, the CDR3 gives the full variable domain: DGGITQSPKYLFRKEGQNVTLSCEQNLNHDAMYWYRQDPGQGLRLIYYSQIVNDFQKGDIAEGYSVSREKKESFPLTVTSAQKNPTAFYLCASTLQGQWFFGQGTRLTVV.

This clone has only one observation. The CDR3 is CASGLETGADGIEQFF. CDR3 DNA sequence: TGTGCTAGTGGTTTAGAGACAGGGGCGGATGGGATTGAGCAGTTCTTC. J is TRBJ2-1 and V is TRBV12-5, with 8 bases lining up with TRBD1. The CDR3 has 16 residues. Germline CDR1 is LGHNT and CDR2 is FRNRAP. The V gene end was trimmed by 3 bases and the J gene end by 9 bases; junction bases not matched to a gene: 13.

This clone occurred once. CDR3: CASSSDGFWNSPLHF. In DNA form, the CDR3 reads TGTGCCAGCAGTTCTGACGGTTTTTGGAATTCACCCCTCCACTTT. The chain links TRBV7-2 to TRBJ1-6; unclear D gene. CDR3 length equals 15 residues. The V and J ends lost 6 bases and 7 bases respectively, with 16 bases between them. The germline V gene encodes CDR1 SGHTA and CDR2 FQGNSA.

The genes are TRBV27 and TRBJ1-2; a possible D gene is TRBD1 (5 bases). The CDR3 consists of 15 residues. V dropped 0 bases and J dropped 7 bases, with 15 bases sitting between them. Germline CDR1 is MNHEY and CDR2 is SMNVEV (reference sequence). The CDR3 is CASSLSREVGVGYTF. The CDR3 DNA sequence: TGTGCCAGCAGTTTATCGCGGGAAGTGGGGGTTGGCTACACCTTC.

The chain links TRBV6-6 to TRBJ2-7, with 11 bases lining up with TRBD2. The junction had 11 bases not matched to a gene; V was cut back by 7 bases and J by 6 bases. The CDR3 runs to 15 residues. Per the germline V gene, CDR1 is MNHNY and CDR2 is SVGAGI (reference sequence). CDR3 protein: CASTPHLAGGGEQYF. The CDR3 DNA follows: TGTGCCAGCACCCCCCACCTAGCGGGGGGTGGCGAGCAGTACTTC.

V usage is TRBV7-8 and J usage is TRBJ1-6, with TRBD1 matching 7 bases. CDR1 is SGHVS, CDR2 FQNEAQ, per germline. The CDR3 length is 13 residues. V was pared by 8 bases and J by 6 bases, with 4 bases of the junction left unmatched. The DNA for the CDR3 is TGTGCCAGCCAGGAGGGGGCTAATTCACCCCTCCACTTT. It yields the protein CASQEGANSPLHF.

The chain joins TRBV20-1 to TRBJ2-5; D unresolved. Trimming took off 3 bases at V and 5 bases at J, with 4 bases between the two ends. The CDR3 contains 10 residues. Germline CDR1 reads DFQATT; CDR2 reads SNEGSKA (reference sequence). The CDR3 region has the DNA TGCAGTGCTAGGCAGGAGACCCAGTACTTC. Protein: CSARQETQYF.

This chain uses TRBV2 with TRBJ2-7; no firm D call. Per germline, CDR1 SNHLY and CDR2 FYNNEI. The V end lost 8 bases, the J end lost 0 bases, and 5 bases lay between the germline ends. This CDR3 has 11 residues. The CDR3 DNA reads as TGTGCCAGCGTCTACTCCTACGAGCAGTACTTC. It codes for CASVYSYEQYF. Filled out from reference TRBV2 and TRBJ2-7, the complete variable domain reads EPEVTQTPSHQVTQMGQEVILRCVPISNHLYFYWYRQILGQKVEFLVSFYNNEISEKSEIFDDQFSVERPDGSNFTLKIRSTKLEDSAMYFCASVYSYEQYFGPGTRLTVT.